This T cell receptor (beta chain) derives from a study of Ad26.COV2.S vaccination and SARS-CoV-2 variants. In the study overall: The trial was COV1001 and the donor's arm was Ad26.COV2.S.

Treatment of the sample: roughly 18 received Ad26.COV2.S at low or high dose, single or two shots; about 5 received placebo; per-sample allocation not given. The study sampled participants on day 63 after the first vaccine or placebo injection. Aged 18-55 years, donor was enrolled in Boston in about 2020. Study outcomes and limitations: The TCR breadth and depth analyses may have produced an underestimate of total T cell responses. Placebo recipients and vaccine recipients were similar in non-spike TCR breadth.

V was pared by 3 bases and J by 1 base, with 7 bases between. Germline assignment: CDR1 SGHAT and CDR2 FQNNGV. CDR3 length: 14 residues. TCRdb's copy holds only in-frame clones and misses some; the assay was immunoSEQ multiplex PCR. The table has 300,000 to 450,000 clones, 85% seen once. Points on this clone: Its antigen is undetermined.

The TCR comes from a person aged 18 to 59 who received the Ad26.COV2.S COVID-19 vaccine or a placebo. The specimen was peripheral blood, collected in a trial of Ad26.COV2.S vaccine versus placebo. The chain joins TRBV11-2 to TRBJ1-3; D is ambiguous. This CDR3 is CASSLWSSGNTIYF. CDR3 DNA sequence: TGTGCCAGCAGCTTGTGGTCATCTGGAAACACCATATATTTT.